The next 5 T cell receptor beta chains were all read from a single sample in a study of breast tumors, draining lymph nodes, adjacent tissues. The lymph nodes were axillary draining lymph nodes from breast cancer patients. TCRdb ran MiXCR on the multiplex PCR reads and lists one entry per CDR3 protein. This table holds approximately 250,000 distinct CDR3 sequences, less than 45% found once. The sample was axillary lymph node tissue. The receptors stem from a female donor with breast cancer. Some clones in this sample may be carry-over from other donors' samples.

The sample holds many counts of this clonotype. The V call is TRBV3-1, the J call TRBJ2-5; D may match TRBD1 or TRBD2 (5 bases each). Trimming left V 0 bases short and J 0 bases short, with 8 bases between. This CDR3 has 15 residues. Per germline, CDR1 LGHDT and CDR2 YNNKEL (reference sequence). CDR3 coding DNA: TGTGCCAGCAGCCAAGAGTGGGGGAACCAAGAGACCCAGTACTTC. Protein sequence: CASSQEWGNQETQYF.

This clonotype came up many times. The chain uses TRBV4-2 and TRBJ1-4; D is perhaps TRBD1 (6 bases). V was shortened by 0 bases and J by 9 bases, with 17 bases between the two germline ends. CDR1 LGHNA and CDR2 YNFKEQ come from the germline V gene. CDR3 size: 16 residues. The CDR3, as DNA: TGTGCCAGCAGCCAAGAATCGGGGTTACAGGGACAAAAACTGTTTTTT. This codes for CASSQESGLQGQKLFF.

This clonotype was observed at least ten times. The genes are TRBV3-1 and TRBJ2-6; D unclear. V was pared by 3 bases and J by 2 bases, with 8 bases between. The CDR3 runs to 15 residues. The germline CDR1 and CDR2 sequences are LGHDT and YNNKEL (reference sequence). CDR3: CASSQGRTGANVLTF. In DNA, the CDR3 is TGTGCCAGCAGCCAGGGCCGGACTGGGGCCAACGTCCTGACTTTC.

V is TRBV20-1 and J is TRBJ2-5, with D tentatively TRBD1 (6 bases). This CDR3 spans 16 amino acids. V was clipped by 6 bases and J by 9 bases, with 29 bases between them. From germline, CDR1 is DFQATT and CDR2 SNEGSKA (reference sequence). The CDR3 nucleotides are TGCAGTGCCGGCGGCCCCAGGGGCGAAACAAATCAGCCCCAGTACTTC. This sequence encodes CSAGGPRGETNQPQYF.

In this sample, this clonotype turned up a few times. This clone may be a read error of a much larger clone one base away. The rearrangement links TRBV5-1 to TRBJ2-2; the D gene could be TRBD1 or TRBD2 (6 bases each). Per the germline V gene, CDR1 is SGHRS and CDR2 is YFSETQ. The CDR3 has 16 residues. Trimming removed 2 bases from V and 4 bases from J, with 15 bases in between. The CDR3 DNA follows: TGCGCCAGCAGCTTCGGAGGGGGAGCGAGCACCGGGGAGCTGTTTTTT. Protein product: CASSFGGGASTGELFF.